This T cell receptor beta chain was sequenced during a study of T cell responses to AZD1222 COVID-19 vaccine. The germline gives CDR1 SGHVS, CDR2 FNYEAQ. V shed 1 base and J shed 7 bases, with 13 bases lying between them. CDR3 length equals 15 residues. Repertoires were generated with immunoSEQ multiplex PCR, while TCRdb's copy carries only in-frame clones and drops some. The profile covers approximately 140,000 clones, with around 90% appearing a single time and under 4% taken by the ten largest. Comment on this clone: Its matching antigen is unknown.

The study, taken as a whole, reports: Baseline serology detected seropositivity in only five or six AZD1222 recipients. Nearly half of spike-specific TCRs reportedly target unmutated variant regions. The sample set comprised mostly white British donors with more females, and clonal diversity was possibly underestimated.

Analyses pooled second doses at about 4 or about 12 weeks. Material: peripheral blood, obtained 28 days after the second AZD1222 dose. V usage is TRBV7-6 and J usage is TRBJ1-4; a possible D gene is TRBD1 (6 bases). The TCR comes from an adult who received the AZD1222 COVID-19 vaccine. CDR3 sequence reads: CASSLGSGGGEKLFF. CDR3 DNA sequence: TGTGCCAGCAGCTTAGGATCGGGGGGCGGTGAAAAACTGTTTTTT.